The TCR beta chain under discussion was sequenced for a study of T cell changes during pregnancy in multiple sclerosis. Assay: immunoSEQ multiplex PCR; the TCRdb copy retains only in-frame clones and omits some. The sample holds tens of thousands of clones, about 90% seen once. Per germline, CDR1 MNHNS and CDR2 SASEGT. The CDR3 sequence is 14 residues long. After removal of 6 bases from V and 3 bases from J, the junction contained 8 bases not matched to a gene. The TCR was taken from a female donor with multiple sclerosis, enrolled in a pregnancy study. The sample was CD8+ T cells from peripheral blood mononuclear cells, taken in the third trimester of pregnancy. The chain links TRBV6-1 to TRBJ2-7; 7 nucleotides agree with TRBD1. The CDR3 spells CASRTGTDFYEQYF. The CDR3 nucleotides are TGTGCCAGCAGGACCGGGACAGATTTCTACGAGCAGTACTTC.